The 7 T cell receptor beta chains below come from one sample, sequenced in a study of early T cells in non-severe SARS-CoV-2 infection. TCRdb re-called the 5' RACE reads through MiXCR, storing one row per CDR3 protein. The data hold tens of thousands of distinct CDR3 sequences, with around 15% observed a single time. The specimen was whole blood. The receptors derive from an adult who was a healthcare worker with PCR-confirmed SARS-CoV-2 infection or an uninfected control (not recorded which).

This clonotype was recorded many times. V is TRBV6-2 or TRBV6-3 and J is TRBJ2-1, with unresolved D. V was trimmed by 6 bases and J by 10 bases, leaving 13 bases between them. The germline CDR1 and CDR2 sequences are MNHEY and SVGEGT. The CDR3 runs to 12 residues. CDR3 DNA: TGTGCCAGCAGCATCTACTATGAGGAGCAGTTCTTC. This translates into CASSIYYEEQFF.

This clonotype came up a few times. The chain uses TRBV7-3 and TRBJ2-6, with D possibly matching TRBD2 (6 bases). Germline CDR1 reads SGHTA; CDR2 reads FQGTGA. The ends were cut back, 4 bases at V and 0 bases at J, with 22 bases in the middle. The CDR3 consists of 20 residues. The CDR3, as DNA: TGTGCCAGCAGCTCCGGGACTTTTGCATTCACCCACTCTGGGGCCAACGTCCTGACTTTC. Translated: CASSSGTFAFTHSGANVLTF.

The CDR3: CSVKGSNEQYF. CDR3 coding DNA: TGCAGCGTTAAGGGGTCCAACGAGCAGTACTTC. This chain connects TRBV29-1 to TRBJ2-7, with D perhaps TRBD1 (5 bases). This CDR3 has 11 amino acids. V was cut by 5 bases and J by 5 bases, with 10 bases left in between. Per the germline V gene, CDR1 is SQVTM and CDR2 is ANQGSEA.

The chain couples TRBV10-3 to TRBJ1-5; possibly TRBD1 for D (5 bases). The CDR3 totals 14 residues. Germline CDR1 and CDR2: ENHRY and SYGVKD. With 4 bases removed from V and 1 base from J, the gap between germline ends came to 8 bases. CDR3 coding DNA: TGTGCCATCAGTGCAGCAGGGAGCAATCAGCCCCAGCATTTT. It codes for CAISAAGSNQPQHF.

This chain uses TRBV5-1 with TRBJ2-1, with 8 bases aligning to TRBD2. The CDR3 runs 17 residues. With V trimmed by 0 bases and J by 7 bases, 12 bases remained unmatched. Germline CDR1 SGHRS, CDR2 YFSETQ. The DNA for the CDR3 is TGCGCCAGCAGCTTGGGAAGCGCCCTACAGCGGGGGAATGAGCAGTTCTTC. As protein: CASSLGSALQRGNEQFF.

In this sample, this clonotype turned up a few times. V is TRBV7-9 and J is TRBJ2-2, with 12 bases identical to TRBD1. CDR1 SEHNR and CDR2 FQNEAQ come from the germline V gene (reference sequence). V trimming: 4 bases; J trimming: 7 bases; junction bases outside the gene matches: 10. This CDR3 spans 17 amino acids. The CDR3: CASSYPGQGADVGELFF. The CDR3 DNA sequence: TGTGCCAGCAGCTACCCGGGACAGGGGGCGGACGTCGGGGAGCTGTTTTTT.

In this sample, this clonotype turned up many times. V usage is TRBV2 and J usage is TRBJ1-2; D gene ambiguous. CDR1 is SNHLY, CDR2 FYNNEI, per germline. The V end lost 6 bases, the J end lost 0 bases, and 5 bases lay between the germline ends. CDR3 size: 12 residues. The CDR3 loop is CASSVANYGYTF. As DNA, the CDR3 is TGTGCCAGCAGCGTAGCTAACTATGGCTACACCTTC.